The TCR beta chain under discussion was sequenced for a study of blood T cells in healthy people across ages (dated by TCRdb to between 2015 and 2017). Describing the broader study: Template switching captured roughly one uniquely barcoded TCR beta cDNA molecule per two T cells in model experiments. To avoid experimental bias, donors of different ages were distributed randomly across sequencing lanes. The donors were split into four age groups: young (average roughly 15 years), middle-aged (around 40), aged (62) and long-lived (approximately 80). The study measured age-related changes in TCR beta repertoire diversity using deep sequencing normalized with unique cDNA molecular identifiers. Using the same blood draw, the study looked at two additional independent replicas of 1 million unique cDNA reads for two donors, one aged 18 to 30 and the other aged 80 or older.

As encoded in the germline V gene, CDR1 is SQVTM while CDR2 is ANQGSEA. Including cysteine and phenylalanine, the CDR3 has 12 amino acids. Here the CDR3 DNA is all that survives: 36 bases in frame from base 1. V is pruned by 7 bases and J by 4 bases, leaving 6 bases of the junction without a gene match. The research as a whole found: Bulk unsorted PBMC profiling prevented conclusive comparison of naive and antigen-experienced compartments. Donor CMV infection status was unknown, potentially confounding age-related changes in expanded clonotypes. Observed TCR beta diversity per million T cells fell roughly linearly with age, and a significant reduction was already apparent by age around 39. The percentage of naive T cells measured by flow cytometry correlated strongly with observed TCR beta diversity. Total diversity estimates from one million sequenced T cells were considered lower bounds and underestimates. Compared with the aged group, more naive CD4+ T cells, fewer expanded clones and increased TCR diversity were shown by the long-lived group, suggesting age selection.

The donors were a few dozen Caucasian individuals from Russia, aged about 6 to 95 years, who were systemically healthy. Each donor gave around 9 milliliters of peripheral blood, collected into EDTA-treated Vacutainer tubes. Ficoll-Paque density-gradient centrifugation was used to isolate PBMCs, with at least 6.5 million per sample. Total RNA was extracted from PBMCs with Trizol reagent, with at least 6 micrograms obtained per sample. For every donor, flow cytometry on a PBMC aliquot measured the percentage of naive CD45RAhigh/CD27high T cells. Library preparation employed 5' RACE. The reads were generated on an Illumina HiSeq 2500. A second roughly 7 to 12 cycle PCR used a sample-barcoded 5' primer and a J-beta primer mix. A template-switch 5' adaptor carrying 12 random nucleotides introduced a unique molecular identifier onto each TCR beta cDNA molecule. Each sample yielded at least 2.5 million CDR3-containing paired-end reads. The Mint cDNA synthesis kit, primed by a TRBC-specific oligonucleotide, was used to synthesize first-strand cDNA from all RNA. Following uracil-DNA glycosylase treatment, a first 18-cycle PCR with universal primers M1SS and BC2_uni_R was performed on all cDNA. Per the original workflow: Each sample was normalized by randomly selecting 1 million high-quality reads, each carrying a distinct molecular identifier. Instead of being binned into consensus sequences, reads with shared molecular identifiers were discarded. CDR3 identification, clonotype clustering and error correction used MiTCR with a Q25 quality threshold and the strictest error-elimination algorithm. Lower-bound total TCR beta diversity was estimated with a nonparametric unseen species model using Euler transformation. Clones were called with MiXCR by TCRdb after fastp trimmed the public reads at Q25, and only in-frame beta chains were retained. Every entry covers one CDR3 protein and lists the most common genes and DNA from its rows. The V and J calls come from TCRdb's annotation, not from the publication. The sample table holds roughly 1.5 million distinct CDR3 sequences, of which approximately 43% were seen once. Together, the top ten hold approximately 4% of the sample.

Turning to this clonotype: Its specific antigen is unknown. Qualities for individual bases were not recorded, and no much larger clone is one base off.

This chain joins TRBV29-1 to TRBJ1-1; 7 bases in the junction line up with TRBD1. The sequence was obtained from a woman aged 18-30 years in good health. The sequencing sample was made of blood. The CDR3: CSGTGVGTEAFF. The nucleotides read TGCAGCGGAACAGGGGTTGGCACTGAAGCTTTCTTT. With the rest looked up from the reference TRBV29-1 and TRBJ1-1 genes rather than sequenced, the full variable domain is SAVISQKPSRDICQRGTSLTIQCQVDSQVTMMFWYRQQPGQSLTLIATANQGSEATYESGFVIDKFPISRPNLTFSTLTVSNMSPEDSSIYLCSGTGVGTEAFFGQGTRLTVV.